One sample yielded the 20 T cell receptor beta chains listed below, sequenced in a study of cytotoxic CD8 clonotypes in ibrutinib-treated CLL (dated by TCRdb to the early 2020s). The library came from the immunoSEQ multiplex PCR assay. This immuneACCESS table, as held by TCRdb, lists in-frame sequences with V and J called but not all clones. Of the missing ones, under half trace to an unresolved V gene in checked studies; the others have no known cause. The sample table lists 300,000 to 350,000 clones, more than 65% of them with a count of one. The ten largest clones represent roughly 7% of the sample. The material sequenced was PBMCs, taken before ibrutinib treatment. The receptor source for this set is a human donor with chronic lymphocytic leukemia.

The chain uses TRBV18 and TRBJ2-1, with TRBD1 matching over 7 bases. This CDR3 has 16 residues. V trimming: 1 base; J trimming: 0 bases; junction bases outside the gene matches: 3. CDR1 and CDR2 from the germline V gene are KGHSH and LQKENI. This CDR3 reads CASSPRDRSSYNEQFF. The CDR3 DNA follows: TGTGCCAGCTCACCACGGGACAGAAGCTCCTACAATGAGCAGTTCTTC.

The rearrangement joins TRBV19 to TRBJ2-2, with D possibly called TRBD1 or TRBD2 (6 bases each). Between the trimmed V and J ends, which lost 4 bases and 4 bases, there was a span of 10 bases. This CDR3 has 14 amino acids. CDR1 and CDR2 (germline): LNHDA, SQIVND (reference sequence). The CDR3 bases are TGTGCCAGTAGTACGGGGGCTGGCACCGGGGAGCTGTTTTTT. Its translation: CASSTGAGTGELFF. The variable domain in full, completed from reference TRBV19 and TRBJ2-2, reads DGGITQSPKYLFRKEGQNVTLSCEQNLNHDAMYWYRQDPGQGLRLIYYSQIVNDFQKGDIAEGYSVSREKKESFPLTVTSAQKNPTAFYLCASSTGAGTGELFFGEGSRLTVL.

This chain uses TRBV11-1 with TRBJ1-2; D unresolved. Trimming took off 0 bases at V and 2 bases at J, with 10 bases between the two ends. The CDR3 has 15 residues. Germline V gene data show CDR1 as SGHAT and CDR2 as FQDESV (reference sequence). In DNA form, the CDR3 reads TGTGCCAGCAGCTTAGCGCTACATCAGAACTATGGCTACACCTTC. Translating gives CASSLALHQNYGYTF.

The chain couples TRBV7-6 to TRBJ2-7; 14 bases line up with TRBD2. There are 17 residues in the CDR3. CDR1 and CDR2 (germline): SGHVS, FNYEAQ. J was trimmed by 0 bases and V by 5 bases; bases with no gene match: 6. The CDR3 here is CASSPGTSGSISYEQYF. In DNA, the CDR3 is TGTGCCAGCAGCCCAGGGACTAGCGGGAGCATCTCCTACGAGCAGTACTTC.

The chain combines TRBV30 with TRBJ2-7, with 10 bases identical to TRBD1. V gave up 3 bases and J gave up 1 base; unmatched junction bases: 6. CDR3 length equals 15 residues. CDR1 GTSNPN and CDR2 SVGIG come from the germline V gene (reference sequence). This CDR3 reads CAWSRGQGPSYEQYF. The CDR3 DNA sequence: TGTGCCTGGAGCCGGGGACAGGGGCCTTCCTACGAGCAGTACTTC. Based on the CDR3 plus reference TRBV30 and TRBJ2-7, the full variable domain is SQTIHQWPATLVQPVGSPLSLECTVEGTSNPNLYWYRQAAGRGLQLLFYSVGIGQISSEVPQNLSASRPQDRQFILSSKKLLLSDSGFYLCAWSRGQGPSYEQYFGPGTRLTVT.

The chain couples TRBV30 to TRBJ2-7; D uncertain. The CDR3 totals 14 residues. The germline V gene has CDR1 GTSNPN and CDR2 SVGIG (reference sequence). Trimming cost V 2 bases and J 2 bases, with 13 bases left between them. The CDR3 DNA is TGTGCCTGGAGTCCCGGGCGGCTAGCCTACGAGCAGTACTTC. Its protein is CAWSPGRLAYEQYF.

The genes are TRBV7-9 and TRBJ1-5, with D unresolved. V lost 0 bases to trimming and J lost 3 bases, with 9 bases between them. Germline loops: CDR1 SEHNR, CDR2 FQNEAQ (reference sequence). CDR3 size: 15 residues. The CDR3 sequence is CASSLAGENNQPQHF. The CDR3 nucleotides read TGTGCCAGCAGCTTAGCCGGAGAGAACAATCAGCCCCAGCATTTT.

The V and J genes are TRBV4-3 and TRBJ2-3, with D possibly called TRBD1 or TRBD2 (6 bases each). Germline-derived CDR1 and CDR2 are LGHNA and YSLEER. The V and J ends lost 5 bases and 2 bases respectively, with 17 bases between them. The CDR3 sequence is 16 residues long. CDR3 sequence (DNA): TGCGCCAGCAGCACTAGCCCGAGGGGACACACAGATACGCAGTATTTT. Translated: CASSTSPRGHTDTQYF.

This clone has only one observation. The J gene is TRBJ2-5, the V gene TRBV29-1; D assignment may be TRBD1 or TRBD2 (5 bases each). Germline CDR1 SQVTM, CDR2 ANQGSEA. The CDR3 consists of 15 residues. Trimming stripped 0 bases from V and 5 bases from J, with 16 bases between. The CDR3 loop is CSVEDNGAGWETQYF. For the CDR3, the DNA is TGCAGCGTTGAAGATAACGGGGCCGGTTGGGAGACCCAGTACTTC.

J is TRBJ2-7 and V is TRBV6-5; the match to TRBD2 covers 9 bases. The junction had 9 bases not matched to a gene; V was cut back by 3 bases and J by 3 bases. CDR3 length: 16 residues. CDR1 is MNHEY and CDR2 is SVGAGI in the germline V gene. The CDR3 DNA follows: TGTGCCAGCAGTTATAGCGGGAGTTTGGGAGTCTACGAGCAGTACTTC. Encoded protein: CASSYSGSLGVYEQYF.

The chain links TRBV14 to TRBJ2-7; no firm D call. The CDR3 length is 13 residues. Germline-derived CDR1 and CDR2 are SGHDN and FVKESK. V shed 2 bases and J shed 3 bases, with 8 bases lying between them. This CDR3 is CASSQLGRYEQYF. The CDR3 DNA is TGTGCCAGCAGCCAATTAGGGCGCTACGAGCAGTACTTC.

V is TRBV5-4 and J is TRBJ1-4; 7 bases map to TRBD1. The CDR3 covers 14 residues. After removal of 3 bases from V and 6 bases from J, the junction contained 5 bases not matched to a gene. The germline gives CDR1 SGHNT, CDR2 YYREEE (reference sequence). In DNA, the CDR3 is TGTGCCAGCAGCTACAGGGGAGGGGATGAAAAACTGTTTTTT. This encodes CASSYRGGDEKLFF.

The rearrangement joins TRBV11-2 to TRBJ2-7; the D gene is possibly TRBD2 (5 bases). In germline, CDR1 is SGHAT, CDR2 FQNNGV. Trimming cost V 0 bases and J 3 bases, with 6 bases left between them. There are 13 residues in the CDR3. The chain's CDR3 is CASSLDRGYEQYF. The CDR3 DNA reads TGTGCCAGCAGCTTAGATCGGGGCTACGAGCAGTACTTC.

This chain joins TRBV5-1 and TRBJ2-5; either TRBD1 or TRBD2 may supply D (5 bases each). The V end lost 0 bases, the J end lost 2 bases, and 11 bases lay between the germline ends. CDR1 and CDR2 from the germline V gene are SGHRS and YFSETQ. The CDR3 spans 15 residues. In nucleotides, the CDR3 is TGCGCCAGCAGCTTGGATTCCTGGGGGCAAGAGACCCAGTACTTC. This gives the protein CASSLDSWGQETQYF.

The chain links TRBV6-5 to TRBJ2-7; a weak D match, TRBD2 (7 bases). Germline CDR1 reads MNHEY; CDR2 reads SVGAGI. CDR3 length: 15 residues. The V gene lost 2 bases and the J gene lost 3 bases, with 14 bases spanning the gap. CDR3 sequence: CASSYRGEGLYEQYF. In DNA, the CDR3 is TGTGCCAGCAGTTACAGGGGGGAGGGCCTCTACGAGCAGTACTTC.

This chain links TRBV7-6 with TRBJ2-1; the D gene is possibly TRBD2 (5 bases). The CDR3 spans 16 residues. CDR1 and CDR2 from the germline V gene are SGHVS and FNYEAQ. V was shortened by 1 base and J by 4 bases, with 14 bases between the two germline ends. The CDR3 loop reads CASSLGPGRTYNEQFF. Here the CDR3 DNA reads TGTGCCAGCAGCTTAGGCCCAGGACGGACTTACAATGAGCAGTTCTTC. The whole variable domain, filled in from reference TRBV7-6 and TRBJ2-1, reads GAGVSQSPRYKVTKRGQDVALRCDPISGHVSLYWYRQALGQGPEFLTYFNYEAQQDKSGLPNDRFSAERPEGSISTLTIQRTEQRDSAMYRCASSLGPGRTYNEQFFGPGTRLTVL.

The chain couples TRBV2 to TRBJ2-1; perhaps TRBD2 as D (5 bases). The CDR3 is 14 residues long. The germline V gene has CDR1 SNHLY and CDR2 FYNNEI. V dropped 5 bases and J dropped 9 bases, with 17 bases sitting between them. The CDR3 loop reads CASSWSGFLVEQFF. CDR3 DNA: TGTGCCAGCAGTTGGTCGGGGTTCCTTGTTGAGCAGTTCTTC.

V and J are TRBV5-1 and TRBJ2-5; no reliable D call. V was pared by 0 bases and J by 4 bases, with 10 bases between. The CDR3 consists of 14 residues. Germline V gene lookup returns CDR1 SGHRS and CDR2 YFSETQ. CDR3 in amino acids: CASSLGGLGETQYF. In nucleotides, the CDR3 is TGCGCCAGCAGCTTGGGGGGTCTCGGAGAGACCCAGTACTTC.

The chain has TRBV29-1 and TRBJ2-7; 7 bases fit TRBD2. CDR3 length: 14 amino acids. The germline gives CDR1 SQVTM, CDR2 ANQGSEA. The junction had 9 bases not matched to a gene; V was cut back by 3 bases and J by 4 bases. For the CDR3, the DNA is TGCAGCGTTGAGGGACTAAGCTCTCGGTACGAGCAGTACTTC. As protein: CSVEGLSSRYEQYF.

This clone was seen more than once but under ten times. V and J are TRBV19 and TRBJ1-2, with D perhaps matching TRBD1 (6 bases). The CDR3 length is 15 residues. Per the germline V gene, CDR1 is LNHDA and CDR2 is SQIVND (reference sequence). The V gene lost 2 bases and the J gene lost 5 bases, with 15 bases spanning the gap. In DNA, the CDR3 is TGTGCCAGTAGTATAATGGGGGGCGCGCGGTATGGCTACACCTTC. The encoded protein is CASSIMGGARYGYTF.